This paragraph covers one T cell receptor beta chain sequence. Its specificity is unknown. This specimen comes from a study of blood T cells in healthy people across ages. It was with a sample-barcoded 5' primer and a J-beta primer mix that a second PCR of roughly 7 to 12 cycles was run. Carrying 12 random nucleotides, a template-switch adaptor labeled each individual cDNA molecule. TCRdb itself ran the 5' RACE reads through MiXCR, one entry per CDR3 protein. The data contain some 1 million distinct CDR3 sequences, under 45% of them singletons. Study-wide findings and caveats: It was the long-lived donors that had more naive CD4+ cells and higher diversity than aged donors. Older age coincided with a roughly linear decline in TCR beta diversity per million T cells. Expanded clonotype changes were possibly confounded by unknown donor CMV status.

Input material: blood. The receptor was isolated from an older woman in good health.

The CDR3 is CASSVTGLGNIQYF. CDR3 sequence (DNA): TGTGCCAGCTCAGTCACAGGGTTGGGTAACATTCAGTACTTC. V usage is TRBV18 and J usage is TRBJ2-4, with a tentative D call TRBD1 (6 bases). Per the germline V gene, CDR1 is KGHSH and CDR2 is LQKENI. Trimming took off 5 bases at V and 7 bases at J, with 15 bases between the two ends. The CDR3 is made up of 14 amino acids.